A selection of T cell receptor beta chains follows, all from one sample in a study of blood T cell repertoires in COVID-19. The assay was immunoSEQ multiplex PCR, and TCRdb's table has in-frame clones only and misses some. The sample contains some 210,000 clones, roughly 90% of which appear only once. Material: PBMCs or T cells enriched from blood (not recorded which). These receptors were taken from a man aged 18 to 35 with acute COVID-19. CDR3s include the opening cysteine and the closing phenylalanine or tryptophan. D genes are given only for firm matches. The size entry is marked missing in some rows and otherwise reads once, few, many or a size class.

clone_size	j_call	v_call	d_call	cdr3_nt	cdr3_aa
NA	TRBJ2-5	TRBV5-1	TRBD2	TGCGCCAGCAGCTTGGCCGTAGCGGGAGTCGGTTTGGAGACCCAGTACTTC	CASSLAVAGVGLETQYF
NA	TRBJ1-2	TRBV28	TRBD1	TGTGCCAGCAGTCTCGGACAGGCGAGGTCGAGTGGCTACACCTTC	CASSLGQARSSGYTF
few	TRBJ1-2	TRBV10-2	NA	TGCGCCAGCAGTGAGGCGACGGGGGTCTATGGCTACACCTTC	CASSEATGVYGYTF
NA	TRBJ1-4	TRBV11-2	NA	TGTGCCAGCAGCCCGCGAGGCCCCGGGGCTAATGAAAAACTGTTTTTT	CASSPRGPGANEKLFF
NA	TRBJ1-5	TRBV6-5	NA	TGTGCCAGCATAGGCAGGGAAGTCGGTCAGCCCCAGCATTTT	CASIGREVGQPQHF
few	TRBJ2-5	TRBV25-1	TRBD2	TGTGCCAGCAGTGGGGTCCTAGCGGACAAGTCCCAAGAGACCCAGTACTTC	CASSGVLADKSQETQYF
NA	TRBJ2-7	TRBV11-2	NA	TGTGCCAGCAGCTCGGGACATGGCTACGAGCAGTACTTC	CASSSGHGYEQYF
NA	TRBJ2-7	TRBV11-2	NA	TGTGCCAGCAGCCGACTTCGATCGGTAGAGCAGTACTTC	CASSRLRSVEQYF
NA	TRBJ2-1	TRBV30	NA	TGTGCCCGACGACAGTACAATGAGCAGTTCTTC	CARRQYNEQFF
NA	TRBJ2-1	TRBV6-2/TRBV6-3	TRBD2	TGTGCCAGCAGTCACCAGTTGGGTAGCGGGAGGGGCTTCTACAATGAGCAGTTCTTC	CASSHQLGSGRGFYNEQFF
NA	TRBJ2-7	TRBV5-6	NA	TGTGCCAGCAGCTTTAACCCTAGCTCCTACGAGCAGTACTTC	CASSFNPSSYEQYF
NA	TRBJ2-3	TRBV5-1	NA	TGCGCCAGCAGCCGGGACTCTGGATTGACGCAGTATTTT	CASSRDSGLTQYF
NA	TRBJ2-7	TRBV20-1	TRBD1	TGCAGTGCTAGTCCCCCCCAGGGGGCGGCATATAACGAGCAGTACTTC	CSASPPQGAAYNEQYF
NA	TRBJ2-3	TRBV2	TRBD2	TGTGCCAGCAGGAGGGGGACTAGCGGGTCCCGGGACCCAGATACGCAGTATTTT	CASRRGTSGSRDPDTQYF
NA	TRBJ1-2	TRBV4-2	NA	TGTGCCAGCAGCCAAGACAGAATTAACTATGGCTACACCTTC	CASSQDRINYGYTF
NA	TRBJ2-7	TRBV5-6	NA	TGTGCCAGCAGCTTGGGGAGATTTGGAGAGCAGTACTTC	CASSLGRFGEQYF
NA	TRBJ2-7	TRBV2	TRBD1	TGTGCCAGCAGACCACAGGGGCCCACAGCTGGGGAGCAGTACTTC	CASRPQGPTAGEQYF
NA	TRBJ2-2	TRBV2	NA	TGTGCCAGCAGCGTCAGGGACACCTCCGCCGGGGAGCTGTTTTTT	CASSVRDTSAGELFF
once	TRBJ2-5	TRBV7-9	NA	TGTGCCAGCGAGACTAGCCAAGAGACCCAGTACTTC	CASETSQETQYF
once	TRBJ2-5	TRBV29-1	TRBD1	TGCAGCGGCCTACAGGGGGGTAAGGAGACCCAGTACTTC	CSGLQGGKETQYF
few	TRBJ2-1	TRBV27	TRBD1	TGTGCCAGCAGTCCACGGGACAGCCGATACAATGAGCAGTTCTTC	CASSPRDSRYNEQFF
NA	TRBJ1-5	TRBV2	TRBD1	TGTGCCAGCGGAAAGACAGGGGGCTTGCAGCCCCAGCATTTT	CASGKTGGLQPQHF
NA	TRBJ1-3	TRBV28	TRBD1	TGTGCCAGCAGTACAGGGGGCTCTGGAAACACCATATATTTT	CASSTGGSGNTIYF
NA	TRBJ1-5	TRBV18	TRBD1	TGTGCCAGCTCACCCGGACAGGATCAGCCCCAGCATTTT	CASSPGQDQPQHF
NA	TRBJ2-7	TRBV6-5	NA	TGTGCCAGCAGTTCGGGGTCGACCTACGAGCAGTACTTC	CASSSGSTYEQYF
once	TRBJ2-5	TRBV21-1	NA	TGTGCCAGCAGGGGCCTAGCGGGAGTCCAAGAGACCCAGTACTTC	CASRGLAGVQETQYF
NA	TRBJ2-7	TRBV2	TRBD2	TGTGCCAGCAGGACCCCACGGACTAGATCCTACGAGCAGTACTTC	CASRTPRTRSYEQYF
NA	TRBJ2-5	TRBV30	NA	TGTGCCTCCAGGAGGGATGAGACCCAGTACTTC	CASRRDETQYF
NA	TRBJ1-5	TRBV16	NA	TGTGCCAGCAGCCCCCGGGAGGGGGGGTTTAGCAATCAGCCCCAGCATTTT	CASSPREGGFSNQPQHF
NA	TRBJ2-7	TRBV18	NA	TGTGCCAGCTCACGAACAGGGAGCCCATCCTACGAGCAGTACTTC	CASSRTGSPSYEQYF
NA	TRBJ2-3	TRBV21-1	NA	TGTGCCAGCAGCAAGATGGCACAGGAGGTCAGGGGTACGCAGTATTTT	CASSKMAQEVRGTQYF
NA	TRBJ1-1	TRBV28	NA	TGTGCCAGCAGTTTTACCAGGGTGAAGGTGGATAAGAACACTGAAGCTTTCTTT	CASSFTRVKVDKNTEAFF
NA	TRBJ2-2	TRBV5-6	NA	TGTGCCAGCAGTCCCTGGCAGGGGAACACCGGGGAGCTGTTTTTT	CASSPWQGNTGELFF
NA	TRBJ2-7	TRBV27	TRBD1	TGTGCCAGCAGTTTAGTCCACAGGGGGCGATACGAGCAGTACTTC	CASSLVHRGRYEQYF
NA	TRBJ2-7	TRBV11-3	NA	TGTGCCAGCAGCTTGGGGGGTAATCCTAACGAGCAGTACTTC	CASSLGGNPNEQYF
NA	TRBJ1-1	TRBV12-2	NA	TGTGCAAGTCGCCCCCTTCGTGCGGTGAACACTGAAGCTTTCTTT	CASRPLRAVNTEAFF
NA	TRBJ2-1	TRBV20-1	NA	TGCAGTGCTTCCCGGGACAATGAGCAGTTCTTC	CSASRDNEQFF
once	TRBJ2-1	TRBV5-4	TRBD2	TGTGCCAGCCGAATAGGACTAGCGGGAGATAATGAGCAGTTCTTC	CASRIGLAGDNEQFF
NA	TRBJ1-1	TRBV4-1	NA	TGCGCCAGCAGCCACGGTAGCAGGGCGGACACTGAAGCTTTCTTT	CASSHGSRADTEAFF
NA	TRBJ2-7	TRBV20-1	NA	TGCAGTGCTATCTGGTCGGGCGAGCAGTACTTC	CSAIWSGEQYF
NA	TRBJ2-3	TRBV11-3	TRBD1	TGTGCCAGCAGCTCCGGGACAGGGGGAACAGATACGCAGTATTTT	CASSSGTGGTDTQYF
NA	TRBJ1-2	TRBV28	TRBD1	TGTGCCAGCAGTGCCGGGACAGTCTATGGCTACACCTTC	CASSAGTVYGYTF
NA	TRBJ2-1	TRBV4-3	NA	TGCGCCAGCAGCTGGAGGGACTCCCGGTATACCAGTAGCTCCTACAATGAGCAGTTCTTC	CASSWRDSRYTSSSYNEQFF
NA	TRBJ2-5	TRBV6-6	NA	TGTGCCAGCAGTTATGATCGGAGCGGGCAAGAGACCCAGTACTTC	CASSYDRSGQETQYF
NA	TRBJ2-3	TRBV7-2	TRBD2	TGTGCCAGCAGCTTAGTGACGGGAGGGCCCGCAGATACGCAGTATTTT	CASSLVTGGPADTQYF
NA	TRBJ1-1	TRBV19	NA	TGTGCCAGTAGTGCCTTAGGAGGGGCCACTGAAGCTTTCTTT	CASSALGGATEAFF
NA	TRBJ2-7	TRBV2	NA	TGTGCCAGCAGTTCATCAGGGGTTAAGGCGTCCTACGAGCAGTACTTC	CASSSSGVKASYEQYF
once	TRBJ1-4	TRBV7-2	TRBD1	TGTGCCAGCAGCATACAGGGGAATACTAATGAAAAACTGTTTTTT	CASSIQGNTNEKLFF
NA	TRBJ2-6	TRBV21-1	NA	TGTGCCAGCAGCATTCAGGGGGCGTCTGGGGCCAACGTCCTGACTTTC	CASSIQGASGANVLTF
NA	TRBJ2-3	TRBV11-2	TRBD2	TGTGCCAGCAGCTTTACTAGCGGGGACGCAGGGGATACGCAGTATTTT	CASSFTSGDAGDTQYF
NA	TRBJ2-7	TRBV2	NA	TGTGCCAGCAGTGATGGCGGAGCTAGAGAGCAGTACTTC	CASSDGGAREQYF
NA	TRBJ2-1	TRBV5-1	NA	TGCGCCAGCAGCTTCGGGGCGGGAAGCTACAATGAGCAGTTCTTC	CASSFGAGSYNEQFF
NA	TRBJ1-1	TRBV7-2	NA	TGTGCCAGCAGGGTCCGGTCGAACACTGAAGCTTTCTTT	CASRVRSNTEAFF
once	TRBJ1-6	TRBV28	NA	TGTGCCAGCAGTCATGATCGACAGTATCCCTATAATTCACCCCTCCACTTT	CASSHDRQYPYNSPLHF
NA	TRBJ1-4	TRBV30	NA	TGTGCCTGGAGACCGGCGGGAGGTGGGGGGAATGAAAAACTGTTTTTT	CAWRPAGGGGNEKLFF